These 6 T cell receptor beta chains were sequenced from one sample in a study of cytomegalovirus exposure and HLA in healthy donors. In the PCR, 60 Vbeta and 13 Jbeta primers were used. Only in-frame clones appear in the TCRdb table, and some are missing; sequencing was by immunoSEQ multiplex PCR. The sample shows roughly 79,000 clones, and about 4.6% sits with its ten largest clones. The sequenced sample consisted of PBMCs. Receptor source: a young man in good health and CMV-seronegative.

The chain uses TRBV11-2 and TRBJ2-2, with D perhaps matching TRBD2 (5 bases). The CDR3 loop spans 14 amino acids. Germline V gene data show CDR1 as SGHAT and CDR2 as FQNNGV. Trimming removed 5 bases from V and 4 bases from J, with 11 bases in between. The CDR3 DNA reads as TGTGCCAGCAGCCCTATCCGGGGCACCGGGGAGCTGTTTTTT. Protein product: CASSPIRGTGELFF.

As to this clone: The sample contains more than one DNA sequence encoding this CDR3. The CDR3 loop is CASSLGPRETQYF. In nucleotides, the CDR3 is TGTGCCAGCAGCTTGGGTCCCCGGGAGACCCAGTACTTC. This rearrangement joins TRBV5-6 to TRBJ2-5; D is undetermined. V was clipped by 0 bases and J by 5 bases, with 8 bases between them. Germline V gives CDR1 SGHDT, CDR2 YYEEEE. The CDR3 has 13 residues.

The chain uses TRBV4-1 and TRBJ2-7, with D maybe TRBD1 (6 bases). This CDR3 region has 15 residues. Trimming pared 3 bases from V and 1 base from J, leaving 13 bases between. Looked up from germline, CDR1 is MGHRA and CDR2 is YSYEKL. As DNA, the CDR3 is TGCGCCAGCAGCCACCCCGGACAGTCTTCCTACGAGCAGTACTTC. Residues: CASSHPGQSSYEQYF.

The chain recombines TRBV19 with TRBJ1-4; TRBD1 aligns across 10 bases. The germline CDR1 and CDR2 sequences are LNHDA and SQIVND (reference sequence). With 4 bases clipped from V and 0 bases from J, the junction kept 5 bases outside the gene matches. The CDR3 extends over 17 amino acids. This CDR3 is CASSSRDRGTTNEKLFF. The CDR3, as DNA: TGTGCCAGTAGTAGCCGGGACAGGGGTACAACTAATGAAAAACTGTTTTTT.

This sequence joins TRBV6-5 and TRBJ2-1, with 7 nucleotides matching TRBD2. V trimming: 6 bases; J trimming: 6 bases; junction bases outside the gene matches: 5. The CDR3 length is 13 residues. Germline CDR1 and CDR2: MNHEY and SVGAGI. The CDR3 bases are TGTGCCAGCAGAAGCGGGACTCGCAATGAGCAGTTCTTC. As protein: CASRSGTRNEQFF.

V usage is TRBV11-2 and J usage is TRBJ1-1; maybe TRBD1 (5 bases). CDR3 size: 15 residues. Deletions cut 2 bases from V and 8 bases from J, with 18 bases between. Germline V lookup: CDR1 SGHAT, CDR2 FQNNGV. The CDR3 coding sequence is TGTGCCAGCAGCTTATCCCCATGGCGGACAAACGAAGCTTTCTTT. Encoded protein: CASSLSPWRTNEAFF.